Sequencing of this TCR beta chain was carried out in a study of cytomegalovirus exposure and HLA in healthy donors. In germline, CDR1 is SGHRS, CDR2 YFSETQ. V dropped 4 bases and J dropped 4; count of bases not matched to a gene: 13. The CDR3 totals 16 residues. 13 Jbeta primers and 60 Vbeta primers were used for the PCR. Methods used by the authors: An analysis that came later counted tens of millions of unique TCR beta chains, roughly 11 million shared. Measured with immunoSEQ multiplex PCR; TCRdb has only the in-frame clones, and not every one. V, J and clone size are taken as reported in that table, and D and trimming were inferred from the DNA itself. The table records approximately 75,000 clones, 50% to 80% of them present only once. Notes on the study in general: Cytomegalovirus-associated status was assigned to some 160 TCR beta chains.

A word on this clone: Its matching antigen is unknown.

This TCR was recovered from a man aged 40-49 years in good health and CMV-seropositive. The chain employs TRBV5-1 and TRBJ1-2, with 7 bases lining up with TRBD1. The sample comprised PBMCs. The CDR3 spells CASSGSGDRDSYGYTF. The CDR3 bases are TGCGCCAGCAGCGGGTCCGGAGACAGGGATAGCTATGGCTACACCTTC.